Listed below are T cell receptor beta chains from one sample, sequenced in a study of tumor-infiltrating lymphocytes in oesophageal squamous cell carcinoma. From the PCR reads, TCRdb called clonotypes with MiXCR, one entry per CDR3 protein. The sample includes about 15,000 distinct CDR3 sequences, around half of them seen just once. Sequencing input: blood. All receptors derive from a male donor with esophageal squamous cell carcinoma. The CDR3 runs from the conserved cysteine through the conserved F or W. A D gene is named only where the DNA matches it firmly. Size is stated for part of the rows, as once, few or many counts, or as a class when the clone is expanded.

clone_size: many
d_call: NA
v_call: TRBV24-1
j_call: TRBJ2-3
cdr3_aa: CATSDRAGTDTQYF
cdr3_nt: TGTGCCACCAGTGATCGGGCAGGCACAGATACGCAGTATTTT

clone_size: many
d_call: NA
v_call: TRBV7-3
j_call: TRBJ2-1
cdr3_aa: CASSLLAGSAYNEQFF
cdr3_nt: TGTGCCAGCAGCCTTTTAGCCGGGAGTGCCTACAATGAGCAGTTCTTC

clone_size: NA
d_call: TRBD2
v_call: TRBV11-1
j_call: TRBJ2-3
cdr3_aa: CASSSSGTSGKGTDTQYF
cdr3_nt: TGTGCCAGCAGCTCCTCAGGGACTAGCGGGAAAGGGACAGATACGCAGTATTTT

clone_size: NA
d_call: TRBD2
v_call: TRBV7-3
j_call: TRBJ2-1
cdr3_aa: CASSLTSGIGSEQFF
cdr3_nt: TGTGCCAGCAGCTTAACAAGCGGGATTGGTAGTGAGCAGTTCTTC

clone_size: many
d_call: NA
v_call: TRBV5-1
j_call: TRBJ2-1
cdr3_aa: CASSLAWGVTYNEQFF
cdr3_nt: TGCGCCAGCAGCTTGGCCTGGGGAGTCACCTACAATGAGCAGTTCTTC

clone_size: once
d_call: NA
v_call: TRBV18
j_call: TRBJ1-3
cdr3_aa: CASSPGTGNTIYF
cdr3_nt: TGTGCCAGCTCACCAGGGACTGGAAACACCATATATTTT

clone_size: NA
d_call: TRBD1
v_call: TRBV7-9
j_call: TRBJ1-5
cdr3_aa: CASSSTGGNQPQHF
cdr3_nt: TGTGCCAGCAGCAGTACAGGGGGCAATCAGCCCCAGCATTTT

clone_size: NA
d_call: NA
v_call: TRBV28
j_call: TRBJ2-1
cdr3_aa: CASSFPPISNNEQFF
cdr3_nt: TGTGCCAGCAGTTTCCCCCCCATCTCCAACAATGAGCAGTTCTTC

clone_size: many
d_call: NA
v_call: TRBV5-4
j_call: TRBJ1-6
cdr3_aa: CASSIQGVNSPLHF
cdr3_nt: TGTGCCAGCAGCATACAGGGCGTCAATTCACCCCTCCACTTT

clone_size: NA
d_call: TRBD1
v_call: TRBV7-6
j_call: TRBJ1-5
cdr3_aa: CASSAGTGGQPQHF
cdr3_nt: TGTGCCAGCAGCGCCGGGACAGGGGGCCAGCCCCAGCATTTT

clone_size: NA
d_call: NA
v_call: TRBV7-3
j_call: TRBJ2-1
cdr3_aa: CASSLSYRGPSEGDHNEQFF
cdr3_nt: TGTGCCAGCAGCTTATCCTATAGGGGTCCTTCGGAGGGGGACCACAATGAGCAGTTCTTC

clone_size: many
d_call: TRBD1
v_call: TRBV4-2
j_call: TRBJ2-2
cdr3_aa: CASSQEAGGFNTGELFF
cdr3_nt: TGTGCCAGCAGCCAAGAAGCAGGGGGCTTTAACACCGGGGAGCTGTTTTTT

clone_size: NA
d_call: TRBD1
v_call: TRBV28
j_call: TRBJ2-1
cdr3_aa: CASSLSRQGKNEQFF
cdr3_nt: TGTGCCAGCAGTTTAAGCCGACAGGGAAAAAATGAGCAGTTCTTC

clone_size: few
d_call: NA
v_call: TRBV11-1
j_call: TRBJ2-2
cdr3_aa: CASSRLVGAGELFF
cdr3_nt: TGTGCCAGCAGTCGACTAGTGGGAGCCGGGGAGCTGTTTTTT

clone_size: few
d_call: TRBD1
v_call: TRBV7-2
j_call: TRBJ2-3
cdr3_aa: CASSRDHGTGLYTQYF
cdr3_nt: TGTGCCAGCAGCAGGGACCACGGGACAGGGTTGTATACGCAGTATTTT

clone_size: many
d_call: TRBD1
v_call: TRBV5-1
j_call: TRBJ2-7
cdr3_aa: CASQIRQGDYEQYF
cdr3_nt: TGCGCCAGCCAAATCCGACAGGGAGACTACGAGCAGTACTTC

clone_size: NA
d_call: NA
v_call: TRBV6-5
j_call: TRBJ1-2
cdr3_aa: CASSRTGLYGYGYTF
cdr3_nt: TGTGCCAGCAGCCGTACAGGGCTTTATGGCTATGGCTACACCTTC

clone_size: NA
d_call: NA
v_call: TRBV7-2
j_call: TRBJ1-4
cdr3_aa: CASSLKWSNEKLFF
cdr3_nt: TGTGCCAGCAGCTTAAAGTGGTCTAATGAAAAACTGTTTTTT

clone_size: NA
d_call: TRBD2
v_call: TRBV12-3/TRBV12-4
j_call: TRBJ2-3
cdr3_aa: CASSWTSVGTDTQYF
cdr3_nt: TGTGCCAGCAGTTGGACTAGCGTGGGGACAGATACGCAGTATTTT

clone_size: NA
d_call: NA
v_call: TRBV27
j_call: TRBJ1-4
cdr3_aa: CASSLGGAGEKLFF
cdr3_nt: TGTGCCAGCAGTTTAGGGGGCGCGGGGGAAAAACTGTTTTTT

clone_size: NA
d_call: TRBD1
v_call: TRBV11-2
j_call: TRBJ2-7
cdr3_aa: CASSLRTGGYEQYF
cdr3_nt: TGTGCCAGCAGCCTCAGAACAGGGGGCTACGAGCAGTACTTC

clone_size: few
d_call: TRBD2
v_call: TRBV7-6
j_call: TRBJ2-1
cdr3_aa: CASSSSGLGTSGRNEQFF
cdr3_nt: TGTGCCAGCAGCTCTAGCGGCCTCGGGACTAGCGGGAGAAATGAGCAGTTCTTC

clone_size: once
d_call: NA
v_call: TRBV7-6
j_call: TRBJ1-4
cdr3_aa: CASSRPASNEKLFF
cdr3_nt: TGTGCCAGCAGCCGGCCGGCTTCTAATGAAAAACTGTTTTTT

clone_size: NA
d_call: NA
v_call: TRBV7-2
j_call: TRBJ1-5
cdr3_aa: CASSLDGKYNQPQHF
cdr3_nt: TGTGCCAGCAGCTTAGACGGCAAATACAATCAGCCCCAGCATTTT

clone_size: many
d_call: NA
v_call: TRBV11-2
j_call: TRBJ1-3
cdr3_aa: CASSFTAENTIYF
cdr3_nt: TGTGCCAGCAGCTTTACTGCGGAGAACACCATATATTTT

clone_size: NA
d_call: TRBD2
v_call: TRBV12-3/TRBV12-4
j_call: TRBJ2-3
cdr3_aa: CASNLLAEATDTQYF
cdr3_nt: TGTGCCAGCAATCTCCTAGCGGAGGCCACAGATACGCAGTATTTT

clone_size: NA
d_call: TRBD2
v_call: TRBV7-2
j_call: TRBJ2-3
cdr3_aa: CASSVTGLAEGFTDTQYF
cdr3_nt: TGTGCCAGCAGCGTGACGGGACTAGCGGAGGGGTTCACAGATACGCAGTATTTT

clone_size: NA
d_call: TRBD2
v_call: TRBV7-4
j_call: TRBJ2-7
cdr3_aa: CASRGTSGKGNSYNEQYF
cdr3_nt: TGTGCCAGCAGAGGGACTAGCGGGAAGGGGAACTCCTACAATGAGCAGTACTTC

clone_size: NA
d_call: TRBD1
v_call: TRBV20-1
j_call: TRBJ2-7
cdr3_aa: CSASWGQGVREDEQYF
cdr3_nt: TGCAGTGCTTCGTGGGGACAGGGAGTTCGGGAGGACGAGCAGTACTTC

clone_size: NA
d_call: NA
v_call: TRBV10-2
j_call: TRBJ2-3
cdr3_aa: CASTRQTSTDTQYF
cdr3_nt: TGCGCCAGCACGCGACAGACTAGCACAGATACGCAGTATTTT

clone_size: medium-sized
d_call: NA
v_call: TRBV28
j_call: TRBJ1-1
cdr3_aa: CASTPSRAAEAFF
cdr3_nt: TGTGCCAGCACCCCTTCCCGTGCGGCCGAAGCTTTCTTT

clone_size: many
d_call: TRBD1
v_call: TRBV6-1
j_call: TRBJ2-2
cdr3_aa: CASSRQGAGYTGELFF
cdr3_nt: TGTGCCAGCAGCCGACAGGGGGCTGGGTACACCGGGGAGCTGTTTTTT

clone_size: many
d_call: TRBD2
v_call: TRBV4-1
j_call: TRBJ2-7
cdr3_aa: CASSQGLAGAIYEQYF
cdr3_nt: TGCGCCAGCAGCCAAGGACTAGCGGGAGCCATCTACGAGCAGTACTTC

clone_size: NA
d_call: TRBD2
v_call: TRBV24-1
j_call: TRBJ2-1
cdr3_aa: CATGSTSGRGEQFF
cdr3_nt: TGTGCCACCGGGAGCACTAGCGGGAGAGGAGAGCAGTTCTTC

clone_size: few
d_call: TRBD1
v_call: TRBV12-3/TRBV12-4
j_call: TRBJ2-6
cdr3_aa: CATSGTGGSGANVLTF
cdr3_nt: TGTGCCACCTCCGGGACAGGGGGCTCTGGGGCCAACGTCCTGACTTTC

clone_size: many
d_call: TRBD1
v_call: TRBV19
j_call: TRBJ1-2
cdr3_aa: CASSTGTGNYGYTF
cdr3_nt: TGTGCCAGTAGTACCGGGACAGGAAACTATGGCTACACCTTC

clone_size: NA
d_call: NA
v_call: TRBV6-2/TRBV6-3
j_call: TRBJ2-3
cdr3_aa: CASREGGQDTQYF
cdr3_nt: TGTGCCAGCAGGGAGGGGGGGCAAGATACGCAGTATTTT

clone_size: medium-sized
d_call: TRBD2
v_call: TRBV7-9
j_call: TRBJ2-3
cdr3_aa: CASSLGEGLVGDTQYF
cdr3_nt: TGTGCCAGCAGCTTGGGGGAGGGGTTGGTCGGTGATACGCAGTATTTT

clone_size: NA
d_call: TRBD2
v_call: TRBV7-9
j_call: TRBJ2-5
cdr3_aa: CASSPPWGGETQYF
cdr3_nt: TGTGCCAGCAGCCCCCCTTGGGGAGGGGAGACCCAGTACTTC

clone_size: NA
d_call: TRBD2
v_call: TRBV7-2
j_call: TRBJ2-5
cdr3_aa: CASSLGGTSSREQYF
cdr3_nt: TGTGCCAGCAGCTTAGGAGGGACTAGCTCTCGGGAGCAGTACTTC

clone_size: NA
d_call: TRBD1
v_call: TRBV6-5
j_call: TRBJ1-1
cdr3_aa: CASSSSYGTGLREAFF
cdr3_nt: TGTGCCAGCAGTTCATCCTACGGGACAGGGTTAAGGGAAGCTTTCTTT

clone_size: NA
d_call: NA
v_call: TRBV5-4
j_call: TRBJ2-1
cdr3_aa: CASSPVSARDNEQFF
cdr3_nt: TGTGCCAGCAGCCCCGTATCTGCGCGGGATAATGAGCAGTTCTTC

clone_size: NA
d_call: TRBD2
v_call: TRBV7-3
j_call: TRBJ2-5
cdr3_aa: CASSFDRTRHQETQYF
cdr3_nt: TGTGCCAGCAGCTTCGATAGGACTAGACACCAAGAGACCCAGTACTTC

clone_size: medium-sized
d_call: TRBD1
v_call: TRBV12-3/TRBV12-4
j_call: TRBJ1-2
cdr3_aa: CASSFDRASYGYTF
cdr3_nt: TGTGCCAGCAGTTTCGACAGGGCCTCCTATGGCTACACCTTC

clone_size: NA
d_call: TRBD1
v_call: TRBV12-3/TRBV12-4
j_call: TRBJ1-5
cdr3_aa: CASSLWGQGLNQPQHF
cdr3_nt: TGTGCCAGCAGTTTATGGGGACAGGGACTCAATCAGCCCCAGCATTTT

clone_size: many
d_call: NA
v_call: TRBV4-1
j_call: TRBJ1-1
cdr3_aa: CASSHPRNTEAFF
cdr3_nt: TGCGCCAGCAGCCACCCCAGGAACACTGAAGCTTTCTTT

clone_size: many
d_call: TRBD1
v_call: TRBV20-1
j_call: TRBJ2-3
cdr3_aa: CSARGGQGYTDTQYF
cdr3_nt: TGCAGTGCTAGAGGGGGACAGGGGTACACAGATACGCAGTATTTT

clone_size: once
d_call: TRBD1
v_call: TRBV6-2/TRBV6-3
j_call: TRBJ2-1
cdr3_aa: CASRRTGFEFNEQFF
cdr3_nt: TGTGCCAGCAGGAGGACAGGGTTCGAGTTCAATGAGCAGTTCTTC